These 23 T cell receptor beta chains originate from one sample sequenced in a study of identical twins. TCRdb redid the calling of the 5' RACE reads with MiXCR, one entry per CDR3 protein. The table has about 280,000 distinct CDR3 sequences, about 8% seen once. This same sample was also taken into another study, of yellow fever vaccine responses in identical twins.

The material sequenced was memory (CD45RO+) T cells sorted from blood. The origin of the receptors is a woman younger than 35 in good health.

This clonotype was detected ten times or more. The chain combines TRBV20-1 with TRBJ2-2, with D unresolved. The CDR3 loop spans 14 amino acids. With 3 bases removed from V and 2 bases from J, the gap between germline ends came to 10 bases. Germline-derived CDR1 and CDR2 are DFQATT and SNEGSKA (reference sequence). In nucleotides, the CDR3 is TGCAGTGCTAGCTCCGGACCTAACACCGGGGAGCTGTTTTTT. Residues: CSASSGPNTGELFF.

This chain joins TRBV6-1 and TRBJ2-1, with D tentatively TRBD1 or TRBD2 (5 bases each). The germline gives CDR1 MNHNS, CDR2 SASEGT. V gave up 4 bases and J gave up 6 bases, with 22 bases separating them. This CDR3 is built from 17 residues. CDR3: CASSAYLRGAGSNEQFF. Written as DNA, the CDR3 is TGTGCCAGCAGTGCCTATTTAAGGGGAGCTGGGTCCAATGAGCAGTTCTTC.

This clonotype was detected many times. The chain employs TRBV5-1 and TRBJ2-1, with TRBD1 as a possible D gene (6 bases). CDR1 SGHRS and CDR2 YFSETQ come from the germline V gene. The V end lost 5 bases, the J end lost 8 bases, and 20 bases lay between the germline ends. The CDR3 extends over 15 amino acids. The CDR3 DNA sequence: TGCGCCAGCAGTCAGGGACGTACAGGGTATGATGAGCAGTTCTTC. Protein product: CASSQGRTGYDEQFF.

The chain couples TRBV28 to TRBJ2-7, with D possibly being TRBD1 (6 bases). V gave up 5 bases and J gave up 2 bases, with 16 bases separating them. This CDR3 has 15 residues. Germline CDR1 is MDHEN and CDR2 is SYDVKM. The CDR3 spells CASSAPHGQTYEQYV. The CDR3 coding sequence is TGTGCCAGCAGTGCACCACACGGACAGACCTACGAGCAGTACGTC.

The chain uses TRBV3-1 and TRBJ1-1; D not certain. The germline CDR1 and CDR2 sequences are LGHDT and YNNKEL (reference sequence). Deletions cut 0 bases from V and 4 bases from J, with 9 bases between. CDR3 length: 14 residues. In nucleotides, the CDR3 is TGTGCCAGCAGCCAAGATATGTGGGGCACTGAAGCTTTCTTT. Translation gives CASSQDMWGTEAFF.

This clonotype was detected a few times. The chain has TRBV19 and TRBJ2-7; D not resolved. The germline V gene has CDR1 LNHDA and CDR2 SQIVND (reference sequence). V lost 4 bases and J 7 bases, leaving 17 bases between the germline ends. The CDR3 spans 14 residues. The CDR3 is CASSTAGPAREQYF. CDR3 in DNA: TGTGCCAGTAGTACCGCCGGGCCCGCTAGGGAGCAGTACTTC.

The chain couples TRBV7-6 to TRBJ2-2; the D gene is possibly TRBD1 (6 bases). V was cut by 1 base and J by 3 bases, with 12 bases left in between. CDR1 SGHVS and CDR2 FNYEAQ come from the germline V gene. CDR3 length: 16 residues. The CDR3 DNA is TGTGCCAGCAGCTTAGTAATACAGGGCTACACCGGGGAGCTGTTTTTT. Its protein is CASSLVIQGYTGELFF.

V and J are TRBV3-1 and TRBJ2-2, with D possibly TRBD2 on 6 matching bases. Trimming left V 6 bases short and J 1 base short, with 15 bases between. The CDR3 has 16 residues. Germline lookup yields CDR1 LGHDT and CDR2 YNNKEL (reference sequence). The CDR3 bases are TGTGCCAGCAGGCCGGCGGGGATGTTGAACACCGGGGAGCTGTTTTTT. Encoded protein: CASRPAGMLNTGELFF. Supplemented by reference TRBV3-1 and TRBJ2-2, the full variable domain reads DTAVSQTPKYLVTQMGNDKSIKCEQNLGHDTMYWYKQDSKKFLKIMFSYNNKELIINETVPNRFSPKSPDKAHLNLHINSLELGDSAVYFCASRPAGMLNTGELFFGEGSRLTVL.

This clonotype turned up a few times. DNA for the CDR3: TGTGCCAGCAGCGCTCGTTGGGGCCTACAGGGGGATTATGGCTACACCTTC. Amino acid sequence: CASSARWGLQGDYGYTF. The rearrangement joins TRBV7-2 to TRBJ1-2; 8 bases fit TRBD1. Germline lookup yields CDR1 SGHTA and CDR2 FQGNSA. This CDR3 has 17 residues. J lost 5 bases, V lost 5 bases, and 16 bases had no gene match.

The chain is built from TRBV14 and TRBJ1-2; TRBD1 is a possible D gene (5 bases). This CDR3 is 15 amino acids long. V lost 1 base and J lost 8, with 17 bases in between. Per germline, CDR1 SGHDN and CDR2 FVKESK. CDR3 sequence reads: CASSQAARELGGYTF. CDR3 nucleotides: TGTGCCAGCAGCCAAGCGGCCAGGGAACTTGGAGGCTACACCTTC.

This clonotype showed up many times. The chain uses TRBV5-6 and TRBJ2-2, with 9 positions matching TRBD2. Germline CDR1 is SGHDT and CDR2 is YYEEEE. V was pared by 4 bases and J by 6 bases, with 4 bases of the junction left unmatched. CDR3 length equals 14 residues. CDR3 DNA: TGTGCCAGCAGCCGGGGACTAGCCTCCGGGGAGCTGTTTTTT. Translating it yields CASSRGLASGELFF.

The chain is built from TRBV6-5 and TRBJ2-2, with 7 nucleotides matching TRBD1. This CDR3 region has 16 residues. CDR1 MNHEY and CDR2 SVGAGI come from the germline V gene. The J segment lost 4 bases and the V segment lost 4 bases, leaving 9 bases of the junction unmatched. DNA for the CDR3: TGTGCCAGCAGTTCCCCCCGACAGGGTAGCACCGGGGAGCTGTTTTTT. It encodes CASSSPRQGSTGELFF.

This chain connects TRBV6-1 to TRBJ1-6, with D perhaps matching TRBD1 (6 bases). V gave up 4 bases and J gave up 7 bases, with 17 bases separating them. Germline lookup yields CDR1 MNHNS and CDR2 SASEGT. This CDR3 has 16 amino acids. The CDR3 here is CASSGGTQVGNSPLHF. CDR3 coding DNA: TGTGCCAGCAGTGGAGGGACACAGGTGGGGAATTCACCCCTCCACTTT.

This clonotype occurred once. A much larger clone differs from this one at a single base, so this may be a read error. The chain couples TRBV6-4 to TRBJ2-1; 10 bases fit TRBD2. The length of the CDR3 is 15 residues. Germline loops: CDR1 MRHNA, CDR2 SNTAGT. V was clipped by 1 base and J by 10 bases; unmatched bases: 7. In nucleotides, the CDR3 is TGTGCCAGCAGTGACTTGGCTAGCGGGAGCGAGGAGCAGTTCTTC. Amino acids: CASSDLASGSEEQFF.

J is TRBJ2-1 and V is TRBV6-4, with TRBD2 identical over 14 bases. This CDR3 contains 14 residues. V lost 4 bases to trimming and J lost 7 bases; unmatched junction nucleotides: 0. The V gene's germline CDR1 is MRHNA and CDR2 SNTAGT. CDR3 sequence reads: CASSGTSGGNEQFF. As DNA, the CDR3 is TGTGCCAGCAGTGGGACTAGCGGGGGGAATGAGCAGTTCTTC.

CDR3 nucleotides: TGTGCCAGCAGCTTAGGCCCCACCGGTGGGGTTCGGGCCTACGAGCAGTACGTC. It yields the protein CASSLGPTGGVRAYEQYV. The chain has TRBV11-3 and TRBJ2-7, with no clear D. V was clipped by 1 base and J by 2 bases, with 21 bases between them. CDR3 length: 18 residues. Germline lookup yields CDR1 SGHNT and CDR2 YENEEA.

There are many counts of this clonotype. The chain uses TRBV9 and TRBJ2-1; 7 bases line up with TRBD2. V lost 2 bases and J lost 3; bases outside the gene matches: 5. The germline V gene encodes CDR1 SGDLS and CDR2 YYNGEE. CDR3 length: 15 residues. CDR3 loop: CASSVESSGYNEQFF. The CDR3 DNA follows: TGTGCCAGCAGCGTGGAGTCTAGCGGCTACAATGAGCAGTTCTTC. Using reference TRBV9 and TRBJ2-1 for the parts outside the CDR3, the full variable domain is DSGVTQTPKHLITATGQRVTLRCSPRSGDLSVYWYQQSLDQGLQFLIQYYNGEERAKGNILERFSAQQFPDLHSELNLSSLELGDSALYFCASSVESSGYNEQFFGPGTRLTVL.

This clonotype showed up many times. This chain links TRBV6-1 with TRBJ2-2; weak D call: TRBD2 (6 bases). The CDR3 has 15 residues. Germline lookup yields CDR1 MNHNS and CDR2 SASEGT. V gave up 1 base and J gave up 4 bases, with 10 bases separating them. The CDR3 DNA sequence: TGTGCCAGCAGTGAAGGGCGGGATGCCACCGGGGAGCTGTTTTTT. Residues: CASSEGRDATGELFF.

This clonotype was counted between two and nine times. CDR3 in amino acids: CASSLMASQETQYF. The CDR3 DNA is TGCGCCAGCAGCTTGATGGCCAGCCAAGAGACCCAGTACTTC. The V and J genes are TRBV5-1 and TRBJ2-5; no firm D call. Trimming cost V 1 base and J 1 base, with 8 bases left between them. The germline CDR1 and CDR2 sequences are SGHRS and YFSETQ. The CDR3 is 14 residues long.

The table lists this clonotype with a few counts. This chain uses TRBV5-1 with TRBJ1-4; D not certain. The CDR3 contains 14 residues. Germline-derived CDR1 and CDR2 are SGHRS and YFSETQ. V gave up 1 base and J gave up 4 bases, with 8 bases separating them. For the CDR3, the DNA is TGCGCCAGCAGCTTGCGGCAGCATAATGAAAAACTGTTTTTT. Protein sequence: CASSLRQHNEKLFF.

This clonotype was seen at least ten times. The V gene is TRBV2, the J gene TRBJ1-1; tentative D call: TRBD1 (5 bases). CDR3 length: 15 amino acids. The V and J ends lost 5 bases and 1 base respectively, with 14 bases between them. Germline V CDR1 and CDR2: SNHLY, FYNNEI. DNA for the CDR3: TGTGCCAGCAGTACCGGCGGGGGAGGGAACACTGAAGCTTTCTTT. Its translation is CASSTGGGGNTEAFF.

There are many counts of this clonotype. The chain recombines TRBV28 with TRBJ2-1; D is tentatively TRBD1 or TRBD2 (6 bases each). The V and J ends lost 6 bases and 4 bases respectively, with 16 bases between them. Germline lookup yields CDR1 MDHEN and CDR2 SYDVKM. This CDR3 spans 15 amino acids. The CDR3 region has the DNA TGTGCCAGCAGACTTTACGGGGGACAATACAATGAGCAGTTCTTC. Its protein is CASRLYGGQYNEQFF.

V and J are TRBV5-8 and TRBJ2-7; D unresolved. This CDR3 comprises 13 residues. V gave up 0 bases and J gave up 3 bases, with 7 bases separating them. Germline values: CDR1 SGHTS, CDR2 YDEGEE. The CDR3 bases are TGTGCCAGCAGCTTGGCCGCGAGCTACGAGCAGTACGTC. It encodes CASSLAASYEQYV.